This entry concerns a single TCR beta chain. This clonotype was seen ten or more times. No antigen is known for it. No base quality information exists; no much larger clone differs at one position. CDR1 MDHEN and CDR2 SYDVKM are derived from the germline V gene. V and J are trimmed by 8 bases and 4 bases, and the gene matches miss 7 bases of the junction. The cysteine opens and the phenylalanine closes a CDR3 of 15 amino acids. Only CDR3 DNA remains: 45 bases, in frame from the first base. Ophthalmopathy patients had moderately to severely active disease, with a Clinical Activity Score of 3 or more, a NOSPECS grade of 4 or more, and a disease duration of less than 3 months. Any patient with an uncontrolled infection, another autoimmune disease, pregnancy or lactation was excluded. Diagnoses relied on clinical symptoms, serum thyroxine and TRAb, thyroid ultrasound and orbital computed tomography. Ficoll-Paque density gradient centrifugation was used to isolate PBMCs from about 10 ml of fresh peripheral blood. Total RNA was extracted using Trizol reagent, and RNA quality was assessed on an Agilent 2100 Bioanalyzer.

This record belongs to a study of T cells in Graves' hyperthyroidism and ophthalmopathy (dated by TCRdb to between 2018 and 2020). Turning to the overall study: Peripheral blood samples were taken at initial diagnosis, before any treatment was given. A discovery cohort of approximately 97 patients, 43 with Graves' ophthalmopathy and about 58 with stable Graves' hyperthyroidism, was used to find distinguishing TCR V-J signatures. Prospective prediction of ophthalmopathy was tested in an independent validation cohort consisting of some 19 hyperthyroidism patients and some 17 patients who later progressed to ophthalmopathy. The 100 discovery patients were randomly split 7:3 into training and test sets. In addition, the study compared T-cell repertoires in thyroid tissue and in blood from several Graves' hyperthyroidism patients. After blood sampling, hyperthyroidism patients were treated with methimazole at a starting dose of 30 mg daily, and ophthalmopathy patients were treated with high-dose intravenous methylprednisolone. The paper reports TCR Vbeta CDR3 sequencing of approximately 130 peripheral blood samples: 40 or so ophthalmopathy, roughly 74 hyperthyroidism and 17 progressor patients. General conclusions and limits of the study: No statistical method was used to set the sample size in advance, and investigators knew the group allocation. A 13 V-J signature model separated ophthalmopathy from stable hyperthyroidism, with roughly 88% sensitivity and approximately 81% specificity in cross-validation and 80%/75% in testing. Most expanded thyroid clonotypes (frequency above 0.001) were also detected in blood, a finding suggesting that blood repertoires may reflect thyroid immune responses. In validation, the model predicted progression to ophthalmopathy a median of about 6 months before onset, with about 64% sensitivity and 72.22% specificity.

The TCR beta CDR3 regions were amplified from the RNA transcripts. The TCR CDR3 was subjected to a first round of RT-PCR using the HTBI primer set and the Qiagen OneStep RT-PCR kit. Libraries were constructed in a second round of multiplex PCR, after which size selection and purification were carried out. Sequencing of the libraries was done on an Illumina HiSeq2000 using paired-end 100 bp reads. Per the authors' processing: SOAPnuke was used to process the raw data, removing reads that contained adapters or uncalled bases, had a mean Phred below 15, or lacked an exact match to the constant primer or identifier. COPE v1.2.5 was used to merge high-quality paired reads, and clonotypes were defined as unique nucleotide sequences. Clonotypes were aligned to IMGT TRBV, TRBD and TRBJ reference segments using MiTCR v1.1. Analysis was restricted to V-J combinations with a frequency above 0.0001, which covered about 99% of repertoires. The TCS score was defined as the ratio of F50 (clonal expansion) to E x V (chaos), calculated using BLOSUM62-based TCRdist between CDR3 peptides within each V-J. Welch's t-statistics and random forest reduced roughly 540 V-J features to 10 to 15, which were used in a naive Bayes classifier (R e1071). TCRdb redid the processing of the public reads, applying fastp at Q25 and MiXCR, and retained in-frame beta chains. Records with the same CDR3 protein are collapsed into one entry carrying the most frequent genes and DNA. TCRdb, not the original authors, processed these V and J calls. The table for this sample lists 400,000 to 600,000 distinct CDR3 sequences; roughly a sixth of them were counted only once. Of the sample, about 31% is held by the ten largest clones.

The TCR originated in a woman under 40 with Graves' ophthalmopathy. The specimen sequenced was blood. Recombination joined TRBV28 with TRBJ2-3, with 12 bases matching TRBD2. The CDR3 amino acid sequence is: CASSLAGGSPDTQYF. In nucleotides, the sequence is TGTGCCAGCTCTCTAGCGGGGGGGTCCCCAGATACGCAGTATTTT.